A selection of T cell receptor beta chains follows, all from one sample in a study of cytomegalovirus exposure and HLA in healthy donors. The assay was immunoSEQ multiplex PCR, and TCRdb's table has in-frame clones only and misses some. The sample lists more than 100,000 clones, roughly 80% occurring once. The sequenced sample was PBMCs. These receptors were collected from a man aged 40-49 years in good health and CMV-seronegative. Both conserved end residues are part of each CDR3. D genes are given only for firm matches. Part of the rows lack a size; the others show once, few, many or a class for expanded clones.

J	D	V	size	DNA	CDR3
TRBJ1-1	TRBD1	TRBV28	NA	TGTGCCAGCAGTTTTGACAGGGGAAACACTGAAGCTTTCTTT	CASSFDRGNTEAFF
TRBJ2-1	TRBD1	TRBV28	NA	TGTGCCAGCAATTGGAGGCAGGGGGTGCCAGGGGCCATATACAATGAGCAGTTCTTC	CASNWRQGVPGAIYNEQFF
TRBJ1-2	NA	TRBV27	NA	TGTGCCAGCAGGCCCCGAGAGCCCTTC	CASRPREPF
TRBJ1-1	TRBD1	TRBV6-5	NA	TGTGCCAGCAGTTACTCCGGACAGGGGTTTGAAGCTTTCTTT	CASSYSGQGFEAFF
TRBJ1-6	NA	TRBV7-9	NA	TGTGCCAGCAGCCGGGATAATTCACCCCTCCACTTT	CASSRDNSPLHF
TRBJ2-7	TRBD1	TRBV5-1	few	TGCGCCAGCAGCCCCCGGACAGGGGGCGCCGGCGAGCAGTACTTC	CASSPRTGGAGEQYF
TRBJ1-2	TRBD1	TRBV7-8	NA	TGTGCCAGCAGCTTAGCGATACCGGACAGGGTCTATGGCTACACCTTC	CASSLAIPDRVYGYTF
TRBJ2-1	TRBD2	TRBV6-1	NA	TGTGCCAGCAGGGGGCCTAGCGGGAGTCCTGAGCAGTTCTTC	CASRGPSGSPEQFF
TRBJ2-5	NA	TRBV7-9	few	TGTTCCAGCAGTCGTAGCCAAGAGACCCAGTACTTC	CSSSRSQETQYF
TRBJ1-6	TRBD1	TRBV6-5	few	TGTGCCGTCAGGACAGGGTTCAATTCACCCCTCCACTTT	CAVRTGFNSPLHF
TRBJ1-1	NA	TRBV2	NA	TGTGCCAGCAGCGCCCCCTGGGCCACTGAAGCTTTCTTT	CASSAPWATEAFF
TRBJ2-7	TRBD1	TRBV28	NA	TGTGCCAGCAGCCGAGGACAGGGCTGGGCCTACGAGCAGTACTTC	CASSRGQGWAYEQYF
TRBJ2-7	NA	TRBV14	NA	TGTGCCAGCAGCCACAACACCATTTCAGGGACCTACGAGCAGTACTTC	CASSHNTISGTYEQYF
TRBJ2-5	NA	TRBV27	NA	TGTGCCAGCAGTGCGTATAGCAGGGGAGAGACCCAGTACTTC	CASSAYSRGETQYF
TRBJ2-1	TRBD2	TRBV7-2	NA	TGTGCCAGCAGCTCGGGACTAGCGAACAATGAGCAGTTCTTC	CASSSGLANNEQFF
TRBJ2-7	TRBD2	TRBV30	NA	TGTGCCTGGAGTGGGGGGACTAGCGGCTACGAGCAGTACTTC	CAWSGGTSGYEQYF
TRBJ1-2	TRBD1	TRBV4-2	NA	TGTGCCAGCAGCCAAGCCGGGACAGCGTTCTATGGCTACACCTTC	CASSQAGTAFYGYTF
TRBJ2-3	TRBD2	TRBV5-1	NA	TGCGCCAGCAGCTCTACTAGCGGTCACACAGATACGCAGTATTTT	CASSSTSGHTDTQYF
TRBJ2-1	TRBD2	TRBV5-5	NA	TGTGCCAGCAGCGTACTAGCGGGGACGGCGAACAATGAGCAGTTCTTC	CASSVLAGTANNEQFF
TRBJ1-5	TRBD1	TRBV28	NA	TGTGCCAGCATAGGGACAGGGGGGGCTGGCAATCAGCCCCAGCATTTT	CASIGTGGAGNQPQHF
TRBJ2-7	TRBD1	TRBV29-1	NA	TGCAGCGTCGTACCGGGACAGGGGACCTACGAGCAGTACTTC	CSVVPGQGTYEQYF
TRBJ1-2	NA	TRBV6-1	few	TGTGCCAGCAGTCCGAGGGATTATGGCTACACCTTC	CASSPRDYGYTF
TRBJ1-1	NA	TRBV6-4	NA	TGTGCCAGCAGTGAAGGAGCAGGGAAGGGCACTGAAGCTTTCTTT	CASSEGAGKGTEAFF
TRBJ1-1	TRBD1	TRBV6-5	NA	TGTGCCAGCAGTTACCACGACAGGGGAGGAACTGAAGCTTTCTTT	CASSYHDRGGTEAFF
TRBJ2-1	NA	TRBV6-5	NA	TGTGCCAGCAGTTACTTTCCGGGAACGCGGGACAATGAGCAGTTCTTC	CASSYFPGTRDNEQFF
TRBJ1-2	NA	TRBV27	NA	TGTGCCAGCAGAGGAGGGCTGAGTGGCTACACCTTC	CASRGGLSGYTF
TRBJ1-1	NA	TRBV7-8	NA	TGTGCGCGGGCCATGAACACTGAAGCTTTCTTT	CARAMNTEAFF
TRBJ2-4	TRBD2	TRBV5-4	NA	TGTGCCAGCAGCTCTAGCGGGGGGGCCAAAAACATTCAGTACTTC	CASSSSGGAKNIQYF
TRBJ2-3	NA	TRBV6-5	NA	TGTGCCAGCAGTTACCTGGCAAACACAGATACGCAGTATTTT	CASSYLANTDTQYF
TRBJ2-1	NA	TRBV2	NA	TGTGCCAGCAGTGAATTAGCTTCCCTCTACAATGAGCAGTTCTTC	CASSELASLYNEQFF
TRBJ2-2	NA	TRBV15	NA	TGTGCCACCAGCAGAGGCGGGAACACGGCGGGGGAGCTGTTTTTT	CATSRGGNTAGELFF
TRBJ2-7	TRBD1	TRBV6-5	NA	TGTGCCAGCAGACCGGGACAGGGCTACGAGCAGTACTTC	CASRPGQGYEQYF
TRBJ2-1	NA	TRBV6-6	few	TGTGCCAGCAGTTATGGATCCGGGAGTGGCAATGAGCAGTTCTTC	CASSYGSGSGNEQFF
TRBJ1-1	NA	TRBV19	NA	TGTGCCAGTAAGTCGGAGGAGAACACTGAAGCTTTCTTT	CASKSEENTEAFF
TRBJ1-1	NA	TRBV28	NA	TGTGCCAGCAGTTTGTGGGGGGGCGGGAACACTGAAGCTTTCTTT	CASSLWGGGNTEAFF
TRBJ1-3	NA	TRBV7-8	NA	TGTGCCAGCAGCTTACTCCTCAGGGGAGCCTCTGGAAACACCATATATTTT	CASSLLLRGASGNTIYF
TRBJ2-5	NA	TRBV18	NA	TGTGCCAGCGCGGGGGACAGGCAAGAGACCCAGTACTTC	CASAGDRQETQYF
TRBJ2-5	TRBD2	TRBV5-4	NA	TGTGCCAGCAGCCCACGGGAGGGTGCCGGGGAGACCCAGTACTTC	CASSPREGAGETQYF
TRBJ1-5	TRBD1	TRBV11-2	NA	TGTGCCAGCAGTCAACAGGGGAATCAGCCCCAGCATTTT	CASSQQGNQPQHF
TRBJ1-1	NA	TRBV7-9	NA	TGTGCCAGCAGTAATAGGGGGAGTCCTCAAGCTTTCTTT	CASSNRGSPQAFF
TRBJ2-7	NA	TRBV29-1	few	TGCAGCGTTCTCGGGCAGGGTCCCTACGAGCAGTACTTC	CSVLGQGPYEQYF
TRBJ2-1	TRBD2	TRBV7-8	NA	TGTGCCAGCAGCCGCACTAGCGGGGGCAGGAATGAGCAGTTCTTC	CASSRTSGGRNEQFF
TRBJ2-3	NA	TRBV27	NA	TGTGCCAGCAAAGCCTGGGACAACACAGATACGCAGTATTTT	CASKAWDNTDTQYF
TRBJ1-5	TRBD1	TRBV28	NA	TGTGCCAGCAGTCAGGACAGGGCTAATAGCAATCAGCCCCAGCATTTT	CASSQDRANSNQPQHF
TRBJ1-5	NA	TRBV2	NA	TGTGCCAGCAGTGAAAGTGAAGCCCTTGGCAATCAGCCCCAGCATTTT	CASSESEALGNQPQHF
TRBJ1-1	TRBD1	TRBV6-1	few	TGTGCCAGCAGCCTAACAGGGGCCGGCACTGAAGCTTTCTTT	CASSLTGAGTEAFF
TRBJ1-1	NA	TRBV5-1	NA	TGCGCCAGCCACCAGACTGGGAACACTGAAGCTTTCTTT	CASHQTGNTEAFF
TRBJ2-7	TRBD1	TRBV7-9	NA	TGTGCCAGCAGCGGTAGGGACAGCAACTACGAGCAGTACTTC	CASSGRDSNYEQYF